The clone carrying this T cell receptor beta chain occurred once. The target antigen is unknown. Library construction for TCR beta used iRepertoire HTBI primers and Arm-PCR of CDR3 regions. TCRdb fed the multiplex PCR reads into MiXCR, producing one record per CDR3 protein. This sample has about 310,000 distinct CDR3 sequences, with around 21% found just once. The data derive from a study of regulatory T cells in long-lasting Graves disease. Stated time point: persistent/refractory GD, antithyroid drugs over 5 years with positive TRAb. The authors made the TCR library using RNA they extracted from PBMCs. An endocrinology department in Xi'an, China, supplied the patients. The study's findings and limits: There were preferences for TRBV28, TRBJ1-2 and TRBJ2-5 in persistent disease. Persistent Graves' patients had lower TCR diversity than newly diagnosed ones. The small sample size may have reduced accuracy.

Germline loops: CDR1 DFQATT, CDR2 SNEGSKA (reference sequence). The CDR3 is made up of 16 amino acids. With V trimmed by 5 bases and J by 5 bases, 10 bases remained unmatched. The V gene is TRBV20-1, the J gene TRBJ2-5; TRBD2 agrees at 14 bases. The receptor was isolated from a female donor with Graves disease. Sample: peripheral blood mononuclear cells (PBMCs), taken when the disease was refractory, from a patient treated with antithyroid drugs. For the CDR3, the DNA is TGCAGTGCTTGGGGACTAGCGGGAGTGCGTGGGGAGACCCAGTACTTC. This encodes CSAWGLAGVRGETQYF.